The rows below give T cell receptor beta chains drawn from one sample of a study of T cell clonotyping in hematopoietic cell transplantation. TCRdb's copy holds only in-frame clones and misses some; the assay was immunoSEQ multiplex PCR. The profile covers 25,000 to 30,000 clones, with around nine tenths appearing a single time and roughly 10% taken by the ten largest. The input for sequencing was PBMCs, taken 100 days after allogeneic stem cell transplant. All receptors come from a female patient aged 50-59 years who had an allogeneic stem cell transplant from a related donor, so the T cells may come from the graft donor. Some clones in this sample may be carry-over from other donors' samples. Both conserved end residues are part of each CDR3. A D gene is named only where the DNA matches it firmly. Not all rows give a size; the values are once, few, many and, for expanded clones, a class.

CDR3 | DNA | D | size | J | V
CASRGGGNTIYF | TGTGCCAGCAGGGGGGGCGGAAACACCATATATTTT | . | . | TRBJ1-3 | TRBV9
CAISESTLNNSPLHF | TGTGCCATCAGTGAGTCGACGCTGAATAATTCACCCCTCCACTTT | . | few | TRBJ1-6 | TRBV10-3
CSVAGNRGAEAFF | TGCAGCGTTGCCGGTAACAGGGGAGCTGAAGCTTTCTTT | TRBD1 | . | TRBJ1-1 | TRBV29-1
CSVEGTGGGFDTEAFF | TGCAGCGTTGAAGGTACAGGGGGCGGGTTCGACACTGAAGCTTTCTTT | TRBD1 | . | TRBJ1-1 | TRBV29-1
CASSSLGTGDSYTF | TGTGCCAGCAGCTCCTTAGGGACAGGGGATAGCTACACCTTC | TRBD1 | . | TRBJ1-2 | TRBV5-6
CATSRVGETQYF | TGTGCCACCAGCAGAGTGGGGGAGACCCAGTACTTC | . | . | TRBJ2-5 | TRBV15
CASGLGGSSYEQYF | TGTGCTAGTGGTTTGGGGGGGTCTTCCTACGAGCAGTACTTC | . | few | TRBJ2-7 | TRBV12-5
CASRLTGDRQGEQYF | TGTGCCAGCAGATTAACAGGGGATAGGCAAGGCGAGCAGTACTTC | TRBD1 | few | TRBJ2-7 | TRBV7-8
CASSDSIPNRGRFFQYSNQPQHF | TGTGCCAGCAGTGACTCGATCCCAAACAGGGGCCGGTTTTTCCAATATAGCAATCAGCCCCAGCATTTT | TRBD1 | once | TRBJ1-5 | TRBV6-4
CSVEDPRGLGSGTEAFF | TGCAGCGTTGAAGATCCGAGGGGGCTAGGGTCGGGCACTGAAGCTTTCTTT | TRBD1 | . | TRBJ1-1 | TRBV29-1
CASSFSTGGYYGYTF | TGTGCCAGCAGCTTTAGTACCGGCGGCTACTATGGCTACACCTTC | . | . | TRBJ1-2 | TRBV5-5
CASSLDLYGELFF | TGTGCCAGCAGCTTAGATCTTTACGGGGAGCTGTTTTTT | . | . | TRBJ2-2 | TRBV7-2
CATSRDPVNTEAFF | TGTGCCACCAGCAGAGATCCTGTGAACACTGAAGCTTTCTTT | . | . | TRBJ1-1 | TRBV15
CASSLSRQNIQYF | TGTGCCAGCAGCCTCAGCCGCCAAAACATTCAGTACTTC | . | . | TRBJ2-4 | TRBV7-2
CASSPPVSGNTIYF | TGCGCCAGCAGCCCCCCGGTCTCTGGAAACACCATATATTTT | . | . | TRBJ1-3 | TRBV4-1
CASSSLLLEFNQPQHF | TGTGCCAGTAGTTCACTTCTCCTAGAGTTCAATCAGCCCCAGCATTTT | . | . | TRBJ1-5 | TRBV19
CASSSGGEGTEAFF | TGTGCCAGCTCATCTGGAGGGGAGGGCACTGAAGCTTTCTTT | . | . | TRBJ1-1 | TRBV18